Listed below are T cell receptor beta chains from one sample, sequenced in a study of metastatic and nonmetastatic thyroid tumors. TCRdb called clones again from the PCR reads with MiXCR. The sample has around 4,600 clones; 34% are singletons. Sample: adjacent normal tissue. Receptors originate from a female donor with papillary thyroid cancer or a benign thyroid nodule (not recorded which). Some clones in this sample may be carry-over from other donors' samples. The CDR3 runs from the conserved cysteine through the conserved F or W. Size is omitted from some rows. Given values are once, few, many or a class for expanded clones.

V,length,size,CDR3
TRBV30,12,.,CAWRPSWGELFF
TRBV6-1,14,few,CASSELNSPNEQFF
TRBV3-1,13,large,CASSPNRGNEQYF
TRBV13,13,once,CASSLSRVNGYTF
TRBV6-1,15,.,CASSSVQGAGNEQFF
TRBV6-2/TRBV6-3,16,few,CASSYLGQGANYGYTF
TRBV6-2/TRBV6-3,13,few,CASSLDAPYEQYF
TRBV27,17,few,CASSSTYSVRGKNIQYF
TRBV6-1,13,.,CDRSVENTDTHYF
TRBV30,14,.,CAWLRDRGRGGYTF
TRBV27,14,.,CAAPQLHLNTEAFF
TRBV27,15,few,CASSLTGLMNTEAFF
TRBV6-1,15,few,CASSWIAGGGYEQYF
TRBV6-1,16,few,CASTPTSGTGGLGYTF
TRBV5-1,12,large,CASSREGNEQFF
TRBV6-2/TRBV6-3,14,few,CASSYIGTEETQYF